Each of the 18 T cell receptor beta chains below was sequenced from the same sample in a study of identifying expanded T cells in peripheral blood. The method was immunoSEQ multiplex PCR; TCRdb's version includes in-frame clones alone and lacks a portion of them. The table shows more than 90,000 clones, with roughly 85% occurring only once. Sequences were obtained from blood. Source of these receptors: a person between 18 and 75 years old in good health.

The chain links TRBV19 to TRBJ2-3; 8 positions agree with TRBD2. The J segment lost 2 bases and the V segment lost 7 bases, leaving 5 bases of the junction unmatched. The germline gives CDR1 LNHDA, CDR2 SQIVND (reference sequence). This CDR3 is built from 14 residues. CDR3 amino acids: CASTVAGHTDTQYF. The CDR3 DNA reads TGTGCCAGTACCGTAGCGGGGCACACAGATACGCAGTATTTT.

CDR3 loop: CATKTNTEAFF. The CDR3 region has the DNA TGTGCCACAAAGACCAACACTGAAGCTTTCTTT. The J gene is TRBJ1-1, the V gene TRBV6-6; D is ambiguous. Looked up from germline, CDR1 is MNHNY and CDR2 is SVGAGI (reference sequence). Trimming cost V 10 bases and J 2 bases, with 8 bases left between them. CDR3 length: 11 residues.

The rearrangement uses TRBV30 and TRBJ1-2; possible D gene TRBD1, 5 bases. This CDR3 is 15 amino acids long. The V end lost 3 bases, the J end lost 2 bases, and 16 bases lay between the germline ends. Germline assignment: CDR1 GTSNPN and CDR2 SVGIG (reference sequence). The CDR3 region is CAWRTQGPFNYGYTF. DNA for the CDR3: TGTGCCTGGAGGACCCAGGGACCCTTCAACTATGGCTACACCTTC.

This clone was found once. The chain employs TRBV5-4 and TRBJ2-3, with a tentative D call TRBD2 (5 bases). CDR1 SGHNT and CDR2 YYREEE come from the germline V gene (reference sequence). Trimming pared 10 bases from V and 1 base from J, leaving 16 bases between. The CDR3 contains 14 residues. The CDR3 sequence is CASRGNYGTDTQYF. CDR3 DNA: TGTGCCTCACGGGGTAATTATGGCACAGATACGCAGTATTTT.

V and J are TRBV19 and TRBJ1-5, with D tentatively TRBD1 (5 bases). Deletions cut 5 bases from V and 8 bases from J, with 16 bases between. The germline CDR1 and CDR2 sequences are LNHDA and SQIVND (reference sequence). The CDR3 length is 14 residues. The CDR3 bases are TGTGCCAGTAGTTCCCCAGGGCCCCGAGAGCCCCAGCATTTT. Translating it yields CASSSPGPREPQHF. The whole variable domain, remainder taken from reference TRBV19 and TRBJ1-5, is DGGITQSPKYLFRKEGQNVTLSCEQNLNHDAMYWYRQDPGQGLRLIYYSQIVNDFQKGDIAEGYSVSREKKESFPLTVTSAQKNPTAFYLCASSSPGPREPQHFGDGTRLSIL.

The CDR3 DNA reads TGTGCCTGGAGTGCCGGACAGGGAGGAGAGACCCAGTACTTC. This encodes CAWSAGQGGETQYF. This sequence joins TRBV30 and TRBJ2-5; 8 positions match TRBD1. This CDR3 region has 14 residues. J was trimmed by 4 bases and V by 1 base; bases with no gene match: 5. The germline V gene has CDR1 GTSNPN and CDR2 SVGIG (reference sequence).

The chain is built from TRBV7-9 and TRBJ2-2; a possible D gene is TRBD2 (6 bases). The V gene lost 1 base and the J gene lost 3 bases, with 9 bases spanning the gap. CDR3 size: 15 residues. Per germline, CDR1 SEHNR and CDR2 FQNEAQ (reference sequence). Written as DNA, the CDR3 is TGTGCCAGCAGCTTAGTATCGGGGGACACCGGGGAGCTGTTTTTT. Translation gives CASSLVSGDTGELFF.

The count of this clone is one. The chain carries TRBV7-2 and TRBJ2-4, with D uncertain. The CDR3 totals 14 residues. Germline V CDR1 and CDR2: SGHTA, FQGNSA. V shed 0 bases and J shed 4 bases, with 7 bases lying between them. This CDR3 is CASSLAGSKNIQYF. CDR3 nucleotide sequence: TGTGCCAGCAGCTTAGCGGGCAGTAAAAACATTCAGTACTTC. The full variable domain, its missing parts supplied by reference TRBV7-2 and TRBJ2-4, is GAGVSQSPSNKVTEKGKDVELRCDPISGHTALYWYRQSLGQGLEFLIYFQGNSAPDKSGLPSDRFSAERTGGSVSTLTIQRTQQEDSAVYLCASSLAGSKNIQYFGAGTRLSVL.

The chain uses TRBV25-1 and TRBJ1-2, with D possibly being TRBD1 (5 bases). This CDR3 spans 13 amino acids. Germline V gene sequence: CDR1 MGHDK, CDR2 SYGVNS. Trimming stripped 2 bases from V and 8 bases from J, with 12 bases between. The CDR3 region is CASSETARVGYTF. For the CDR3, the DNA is TGTGCCAGCAGTGAAACAGCCAGGGTGGGCTACACCTTC.

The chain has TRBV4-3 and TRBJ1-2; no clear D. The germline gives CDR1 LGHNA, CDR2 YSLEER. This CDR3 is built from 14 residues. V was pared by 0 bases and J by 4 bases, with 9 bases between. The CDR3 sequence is CASSQDSFGYGYTF. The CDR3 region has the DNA TGCGCCAGCAGCCAAGACTCATTCGGCTATGGCTACACCTTC.

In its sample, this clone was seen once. CDR3 region: CASSLVGKGNQPQHF. In DNA form, the CDR3 reads TGTGCCAGCAGTTTAGTGGGTAAGGGAAATCAGCCCCAGCATTTT. The V call is TRBV27, the J call TRBJ1-5; D is unclear. The V and J ends lost 2 bases and 4 bases respectively, with 12 bases between them. The CDR3 runs to 15 residues. Germline CDR1 MNHEY, CDR2 SMNVEV (reference sequence).

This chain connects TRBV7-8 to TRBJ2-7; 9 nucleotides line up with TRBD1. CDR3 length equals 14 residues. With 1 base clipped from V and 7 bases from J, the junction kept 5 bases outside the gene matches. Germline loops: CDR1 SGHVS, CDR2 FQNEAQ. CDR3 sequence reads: CASSLDRGQVEQYF. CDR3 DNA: TGTGCCAGCAGCTTAGACAGGGGGCAGGTGGAGCAGTACTTC.

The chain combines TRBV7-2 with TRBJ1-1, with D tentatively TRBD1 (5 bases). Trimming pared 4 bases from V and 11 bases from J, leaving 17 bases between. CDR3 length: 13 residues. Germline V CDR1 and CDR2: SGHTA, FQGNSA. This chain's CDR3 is CASSSYRLLEAFF. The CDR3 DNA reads TGTGCCAGCAGCTCCTACAGGCTGCTTGAGGCTTTCTTT.

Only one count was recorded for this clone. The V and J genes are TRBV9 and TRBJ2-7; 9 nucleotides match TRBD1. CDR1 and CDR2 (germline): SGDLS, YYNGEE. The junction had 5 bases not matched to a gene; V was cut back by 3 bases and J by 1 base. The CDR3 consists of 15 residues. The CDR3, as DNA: TGTGCCAGCAGCGCATCGACAGGGGGTTCCTACGAGCAGTACTTC. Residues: CASSASTGGSYEQYF. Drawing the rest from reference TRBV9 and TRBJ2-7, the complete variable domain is DSGVTQTPKHLITATGQRVTLRCSPRSGDLSVYWYQQSLDQGLQFLIQYYNGEERAKGNILERFSAQQFPDLHSELNLSSLELGDSALYFCASSASTGGSYEQYFGPGTRLTVT.

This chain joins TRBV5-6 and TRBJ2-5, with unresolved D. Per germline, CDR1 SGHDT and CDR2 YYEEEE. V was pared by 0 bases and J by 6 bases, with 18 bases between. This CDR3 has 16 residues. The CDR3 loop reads CASSLGSVPSPKTQYF. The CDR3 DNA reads TGTGCCAGCAGCTTGGGGTCTGTCCCATCTCCGAAGACCCAGTACTTC.

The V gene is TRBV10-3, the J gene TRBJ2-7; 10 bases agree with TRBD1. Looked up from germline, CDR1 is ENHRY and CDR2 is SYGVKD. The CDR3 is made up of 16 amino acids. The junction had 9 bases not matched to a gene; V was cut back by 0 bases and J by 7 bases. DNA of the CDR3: TGTGCCATCAGTGAGTCGACGGGACAGGGGAATGGGGAGCAGTACTTC. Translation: CAISESTGQGNGEQYF.

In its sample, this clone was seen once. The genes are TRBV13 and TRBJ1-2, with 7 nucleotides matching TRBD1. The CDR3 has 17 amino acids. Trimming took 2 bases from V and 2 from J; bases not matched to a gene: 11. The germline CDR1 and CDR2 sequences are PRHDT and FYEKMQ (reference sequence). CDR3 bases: TGTGCCAGCAGCTTAACTCGACAGGGAGCGGTCAACTATGGCTACACCTTC. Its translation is CASSLTRQGAVNYGYTF.

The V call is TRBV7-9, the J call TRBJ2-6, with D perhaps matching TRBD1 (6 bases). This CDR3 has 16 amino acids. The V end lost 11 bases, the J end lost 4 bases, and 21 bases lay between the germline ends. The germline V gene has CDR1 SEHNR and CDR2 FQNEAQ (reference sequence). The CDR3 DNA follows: TGTGCCGTTTCCGGGACAACACCCTTAGGGGCCAACGTCCTGACTTTC. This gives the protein CAVSGTTPLGANVLTF.